The source of this T cell receptor (beta chain) is a study of identical twins. In this sample, this clonotype turned up a few times. CDR1 and CDR2 (germline): MNHEY, SVGAGI. The V gene lost 0 bases and the J gene lost 3 bases, with 15 bases spanning the gap. CDR3 length: 16 residues. TCRdb analysed the 5' RACE reads with MiXCR anew, one entry per CDR3 protein. In the table there are over 550,000 distinct CDR3 sequences, around 7.5% of which are singletons. This sample also appeared in a second study, on yellow fever vaccine responses in identical twins. This second study says: A vaccine T cell response that seemed partly convergent and partly personalized was reported in twins.

The chain carries TRBV6-5 and TRBJ2-7; D uncertain. Sequencing used PBMCs. This sequence was found in a woman younger than 35 in good health. The CDR3 nucleotides read TGTGCCAGCAGTTACTCGAAGACCGCTATGAACTACGAGCAGTACGTC. Translated: CASSYSKTAMNYEQYV.